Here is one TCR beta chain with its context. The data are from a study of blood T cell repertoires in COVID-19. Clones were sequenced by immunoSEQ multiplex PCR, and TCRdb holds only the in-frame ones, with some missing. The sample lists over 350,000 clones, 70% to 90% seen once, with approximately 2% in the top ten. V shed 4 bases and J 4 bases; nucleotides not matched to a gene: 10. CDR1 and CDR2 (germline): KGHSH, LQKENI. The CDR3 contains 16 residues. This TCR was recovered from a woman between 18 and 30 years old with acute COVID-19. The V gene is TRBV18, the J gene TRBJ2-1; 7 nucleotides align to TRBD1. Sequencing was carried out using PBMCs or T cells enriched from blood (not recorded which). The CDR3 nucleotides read TGTGCCAGCTCACTTCCCGGGACAGAGTATTACAATGAGCAGTTCTTC. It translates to CASSLPGTEYYNEQFF.